This T cell receptor (beta chain) was recorded in a study of blood T cell repertoires in COVID-19. Study at large: The samples span acute and convalescent COVID-19 from the United States, Italy and Spain. T cells, B-cell-depleted T cells, or PBMCs supplied cDNA or gDNA.

Study processing details: Quantification of nucleated cells was approximated via reference gene primer amplification. The table came from immunoSEQ multiplex PCR; TCRdb's copy has only in-frame clones and leaves some out. V, J and clone size are taken as reported in that table, and D and trimming were inferred from the DNA itself. The repertoire holds more than 150,000 clones, 75% to 80% seen once, with approximately 15% in the top ten. The CDR3 runs to 17 residues. Germline V gene data show CDR1 as MNHNS and CDR2 as SASEGT. The V segment lost 0 bases and the J segment 4 bases; nucleotides outside the gene matches: 11.

Input material: peripheral blood. The chain links TRBV6-1 to TRBJ1-2; 7 bases are shared with TRBD1. The TCR originated in an elderly woman with acute or convalescent COVID-19. CDR3 sequence reads: CASSEASGTVFSYGYTF. Written as DNA, the CDR3 is TGTGCCAGCAGTGAAGCCTCCGGGACAGTTTTCTCCTATGGCTACACCTTC.